Sequencing of this T cell receptor (beta chain) was carried out in a study of immune evolution from preneoplasia to lung adenocarcinoma. TCRdb's copy holds only in-frame clones and misses some; the assay was immunoSEQ multiplex PCR. The sample holds approximately 9,300 clones, approximately 75% seen once. The germline gives CDR1 MNHEY, CDR2 SMNVEV (reference sequence). The CDR3 covers 18 residues. V lost 3 bases to trimming and J lost 6 bases; unmatched junction nucleotides: 15. This chain joins TRBV27 and TRBJ2-2, with 8 bases aligning to TRBD1. Sequences were obtained from FFPE lung adenocarcinoma in situ tissue. The clonotype was recovered from a person aged 80 or over with lung adenocarcinoma. The chain's CDR3 is CASSLRGRAGGTAGELFF. Written as DNA, the CDR3 is TGTGCCAGCAGTTTGAGGGGCAGGGCAGGGGGCACGGCCGGGGAGCTGTTTTTT.